The clone carrying this T cell receptor (beta chain) was seen a handful of times. Its target is unknown. The time point was: sample taken at primary tumor resection. Donation came from around 77 patients with untreated early-stage non-small cell lung cancer. The input material, whole RNA from tumor, nontumor lung or frozen PBMC, was sequenced unsorted. J lost 2 bases, V lost 8 bases, and 3 bases had no gene match. Germline V gene sequence: CDR1 MNHEY, CDR2 SMNVEV (reference sequence). CDR3 size: 14 residues. The sample is drawn from a study of spatial heterogeneity in lung cancer. Study conclusions and caveats: Among blood samples, ubiquitous expanded tumor TCRs appeared more at resection than at follow-up.

Every individual TCR cDNA molecule carried its own unique molecular identifier, which allowed correction of PCR and sequencing errors. Each CDR3 protein is one row after TCRdb ran MiXCR on the 5' RACE reads. The sample records some 83,000 distinct CDR3 sequences, around 7.8% being singletons. The receptor was isolated from a male donor with early-stage non-small cell lung cancer. The material sequenced was PBMCs, taken at surgery. The chain couples TRBV27 to TRBJ2-6; 7 positions agree with TRBD1. The CDR3 DNA follows: TGTGCCAGCGCGCAGGGGGCTGGGGCCAACGTCCTGACTTTC. Residues: CASAQGAGANVLTF.